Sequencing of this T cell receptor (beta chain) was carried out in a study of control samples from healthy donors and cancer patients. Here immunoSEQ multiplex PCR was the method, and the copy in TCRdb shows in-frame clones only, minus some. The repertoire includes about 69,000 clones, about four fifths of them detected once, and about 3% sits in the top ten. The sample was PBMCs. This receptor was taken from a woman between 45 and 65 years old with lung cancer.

Here the CDR3 DNA reads TGTGCCAGCAGCCAAGACACGGCTCGGCCCCAGCATTTT. It yields the protein CASSQDTARPQHF. The genes are TRBV3-1 (or the pseudogene TRBV3-2) and TRBJ1-5; D is ambiguous. V lost 0 bases and J 9 bases, leaving 9 bases between the germline ends. The CDR3 is 13 amino acids. The germline V gene encodes CDR1 LGHDT and CDR2 YNNKEL (reference sequence).